This is a list of T cell receptor beta chains from one sample in a study of blood T cell repertoires in COVID-19. Sequencing used immunoSEQ multiplex PCR; TCRdb keeps in-frame clones, though not all of them. The sample contains 300,000 to 350,000 clones, approximately 85% of which appear only once. Sequenced: PBMCs or T cells enriched from blood (not recorded which). Receptor source: a young man who had recovered from COVID-19. The CDR3 runs from the conserved cysteine through the conserved F or W. The D gene is left open where the match is weak. Some rows have no size entry. The others give once, few or many, or a class for an expanded clone.

len	abundance	d_gene	v_gene	j_gene	CDR3nt	CDR3aa
11	few	-	TRBV30	TRBJ2-2	TGTGCCGGAACGAGGGACGGGGAGCTGTTTTTT	CAGTRDGELFF
14	-	-	TRBV9	TRBJ2-5	TGTGCCAGCAGCGTTGCAGGGAAGGAGGAGACCCAGTACTTC	CASSVAGKEETQYF
18	-	-	TRBV18	TRBJ2-3	TGTGCCAGCTCACCACCCTTTGGGACTCCCACGGCGTCAGATACGCAGTATTTT	CASSPPFGTPTASDTQYF
14	-	TRBD2	TRBV5-4	TRBJ2-7	TGTGCCAGCAGCTTAGCGGGGGGCGCCTACGAGCAGTACTTC	CASSLAGGAYEQYF
14	once	TRBD1	TRBV5-6	TRBJ2-2	TGTGCCAGCAGCTCGGACAGGGGGCCCGGGGAGCTGTTTTTT	CASSSDRGPGELFF
15	-	TRBD2	TRBV5-1	TRBJ2-1	TGCGCCAGCAGGCCGACTAGCGGGGGATACAATGAGCAGTTCTTC	CASRPTSGGYNEQFF
13	-	-	TRBV7-2	TRBJ1-5	TGTGCCAGCAGCCAAAACAGTAATCAGCCCCAGCATTTT	CASSQNSNQPQHF
16	-	-	TRBV19	TRBJ2-7	TGTGCCAGTAGCCTTCAAAGGGGAGGAACTACCTACGAGCAGTACTTC	CASSLQRGGTTYEQYF
16	-	TRBD2	TRBV7-2	TRBJ2-3	TGTGCCAGCAGCTTAGGGTGGGGAGGGAGCACAGATACGCAGTATTTT	CASSLGWGGSTDTQYF
15	-	-	TRBV6-5	TRBJ1-2	TGTGCCAGCAGCCAGCGCAGGGAAGATGACTATGGCTACACCTTC	CASSQRREDDYGYTF
15	-	TRBD2	TRBV7-8	TRBJ2-7	TGTGCCAGCAGCGCCCTAGCGGGGAACCACTACGAGCAGTACTTC	CASSALAGNHYEQYF
15	-	-	TRBV21-1	TRBJ2-5	TGTGCCAGCAGCAAAGGAACCGGGACACAAGAGACCCAGTACTTC	CASSKGTGTQETQYF
13	-	TRBD1	TRBV30	TRBJ1-5	TGTGCCAGTGACAGGGGCTTCAATCAGCCCCAGCATTTT	CASDRGFNQPQHF
16	-	TRBD1	TRBV3-1/TRBV3-2	TRBJ1-2	TGTGCCAGCAGCCAGATGGCCGGGACAGGGACATATGGCTACACCTTC	CASSQMAGTGTYGYTF
14	-	-	TRBV19	TRBJ1-2	TGTGCCAGTAGGGCACCGCGGGGAATCTATGGCTACACCTTC	CASRAPRGIYGYTF
14	-	-	TRBV5-4	TRBJ1-2	TGTGCCAGCAGCTTGGCGAAGGGGGACTATGGCTACACCTTC	CASSLAKGDYGYTF
15	-	TRBD1	TRBV6-5	TRBJ1-3	TGTGCCAGCAGACCCGGGACAGGGAACGGAAACACCATATATTTT	CASRPGTGNGNTIYF
14	-	-	TRBV5-1	TRBJ1-1	TGCGCCAGCAGCCCGACAGGTTATGGGACTGAAGCTTTCTTT	CASSPTGYGTEAFF
15	-	TRBD1	TRBV7-8	TRBJ2-3	TGTGCCAGCAGCCCCGGGACAGTTAGCACAGATACGCAGTATTTT	CASSPGTVSTDTQYF
14	-	TRBD1	TRBV4-3	TRBJ1-2	TGCGCCAGCAGCCAACTTGGACAGGACTATGGCTACACCTTC	CASSQLGQDYGYTF
15	-	-	TRBV9	TRBJ1-3	TGTGCCAGCAGCGAACAGCCCTACACGGCGAACACCATATATTTT	CASSEQPYTANTIYF
12	-	-	TRBV19	TRBJ1-1	TGTGCCAGTCGAGACAGGAACACTGAAGCTTTCTTT	CASRDRNTEAFF
15	-	-	TRBV24-1	TRBJ2-7	TGTGCCACCAGTGGGTCCAGGGGCGCGGGCTACGAGCAGTACTTC	CATSGSRGAGYEQYF
18	-	TRBD1	TRBV6-1	TRBJ1-1	TGTGCCAGCAGTGGGGGGACAGGGAAAACTCGAATGAACACTGAAGCTTTCTTT	CASSGGTGKTRMNTEAFF
13	-	TRBD1	TRBV27	TRBJ1-2	TGTGCCTCCCGGACAGGGGGGGACTATGGCTACACCTTC	CASRTGGDYGYTF
14	-	-	TRBV7-2	TRBJ1-1	TGTGCCAGCAGCTCAGGGTGGCAGGGCACTGAAGCTTTCTTT	CASSSGWQGTEAFF
15	-	-	TRBV19	TRBJ2-2	TGTGCCAGTACCCTGGGACACTCGAACACCGGGGAGCTGTTTTTT	CASTLGHSNTGELFF
14	few	-	TRBV4-2	TRBJ2-5	TGTGCCAGCAGCCAAGAAGGGGGACAAGAGACCCAGTACTTC	CASSQEGGQETQYF
15	-	TRBD1	TRBV14	TRBJ2-7	TGTGCCAGCAGCCACGGACAGGGGGAATACTACGAGCAGTACTTC	CASSHGQGEYYEQYF
13	-	-	TRBV12-3/TRBV12-4	TRBJ2-3	TGTGCCAGCAGGTCTAAAAACGCAGATACGCAGTATTTT	CASRSKNADTQYF
17	-	TRBD1	TRBV19	TRBJ1-6	TGTGCCAGTAGTATAGACGCGTCCGGGACAGGGAGTTCACCCCTCCACTTT	CASSIDASGTGSSPLHF
14	-	-	TRBV19	TRBJ1-6	TGTGCCAGTAGTATAACAGGGAGTAATTCACCCCTCCACTTT	CASSITGSNSPLHF
15	once	TRBD1	TRBV27	TRBJ2-1	TGTGCCAGCAGTCCCGACAGGGGACCCTACAATGAGCAGTTCTTC	CASSPDRGPYNEQFF
16	-	TRBD2	TRBV4-2	TRBJ2-3	TGTGCCAGCAGCCAAGGTAGTAGCGGGGGGGTGGATACGCAGTATTTT	CASSQGSSGGVDTQYF
17	-	TRBD2	TRBV4-2	TRBJ2-7	TGTGCCAGCAGCCAAGAGTCGGCCGGACTAGCGATTTACGAGCAGTACTTC	CASSQESAGLAIYEQYF
16	-	-	TRBV11-2	TRBJ2-3	TGTGCCAGCAGCTTAGGCCTAGTAAAAGGCACAGATACGCAGTATTTT	CASSLGLVKGTDTQYF
15	-	-	TRBV6-4	TRBJ2-6	TGTGCCAGCAGTGATCGGGGGTCTGGGGCCAACGTCCTGACTTTC	CASSDRGSGANVLTF
15	-	-	TRBV4-1	TRBJ1-2	TGCGCCAGCAGCCAAGATAGGGACATACCCGATGGCTACACCTTC	CASSQDRDIPDGYTF
16	-	TRBD2	TRBV6-6	TRBJ2-5	TGTGCCAGCAGTTTCAGGACTAGCGGGGGACAAGAGACCCAGTACTTC	CASSFRTSGGQETQYF
14	-	-	TRBV3-1/TRBV3-2	TRBJ1-3	TGTGCCAGCAGCCCGCGGACACAAGGAAACACCATATATTTT	CASSPRTQGNTIYF
16	-	-	TRBV6-5	TRBJ1-1	TGTGCCAGCAGTTACTCCAAGGCGGATATGGACACTGAAGCTTTCTTT	CASSYSKADMDTEAFF
17	-	TRBD1	TRBV30	TRBJ1-2	TGTGCCTGGAGTGTAGGAGGAGGGACAGGACCTAACTATGGCTACACCTTC	CAWSVGGGTGPNYGYTF
16	-	TRBD1	TRBV28	TRBJ2-2	TGTGCCAGCAGTTTATACTCTCAGGGGGACACCGGGGAGCTGTTTTTT	CASSLYSQGDTGELFF
15	once	TRBD1	TRBV9	TRBJ1-2	TGTGCCAGCAGCGGGAGGACAGGAGATAACTATGGCTACACCTTC	CASSGRTGDNYGYTF
16	-	TRBD1	TRBV5-5	TRBJ2-5	TGTGCCAGCAGTCAAAACCCGGGACAGTATCAAGAGACCCAGTACTTC	CASSQNPGQYQETQYF
15	-	-	TRBV19	TRBJ2-7	TGTGCCAGTAGTACTTTGACAGGTTCTTCCTACGAGCAGTACTTC	CASSTLTGSSYEQYF
14	many	-	TRBV29-1	TRBJ1-3	TGCAGCGTTGATGAAACAGGATTAGGAAACACCATATATTTT	CSVDETGLGNTIYF
14	-	TRBD1	TRBV19	TRBJ1-2	TGTGCCAGTGTCGGGACAGGGGTTGGTGATGGCTACACCTTC	CASVGTGVGDGYTF
15	-	-	TRBV3-1/TRBV3-2	TRBJ2-2	TGTGCCAGCAGCCAAGACTTTTCAGAATCCGGGGAGCTGTTTTTT	CASSQDFSESGELFF
16	-	-	TRBV19	TRBJ2-1	TGTGCCAGTAGTATAGTATGGGAGACACGTTACAATGAGCAGTTCTTC	CASSIVWETRYNEQFF
13	-	-	TRBV7-2	TRBJ1-5	TGTGCCAGCAGCGTACAGGGCGATCAGCCCCAGCATTTT	CASSVQGDQPQHF
13	-	-	TRBV2	TRBJ1-5	TGTGCCAGCAGTGCGACCAACAGGGAGCCCCAGCATTTT	CASSATNREPQHF
17	-	TRBD1	TRBV3-1/TRBV3-2	TRBJ1-1	TGTGCCAGCAGCCAACCTGCCCGGGACAGGGGGAACACTGAAGCTTTCTTT	CASSQPARDRGNTEAFF
12	-	TRBD1	TRBV7-8	TRBJ1-2	TGTGCCAGCAGCCTGACAGGGTATGGCTACACCTTC	CASSLTGYGYTF
13	few	TRBD1	TRBV27	TRBJ1-2	TGTGCCTGCGGGACAGGGGGCTTGGGTGGCTACACCTTC	CACGTGGLGGYTF
15	-	TRBD1	TRBV19	TRBJ1-5	TGTGCCAGTAGTCCCGGGACAGGCAGCAATCAGCCCCAGCATTTT	CASSPGTGSNQPQHF
14	-	-	TRBV19	TRBJ1-3	TGTGCCAGTAGTGGCCGGGTATCAGGAAACACCATATATTTT	CASSGRVSGNTIYF
13	-	-	TRBV7-9	TRBJ1-3	TGTGCCAGCAGCGCAAACCTAGGAAACACCATATATTTT	CASSANLGNTIYF
15	-	-	TRBV7-3	TRBJ2-1	TGTGCCAGCAGCTTAGGGTCAGTGGAGTACAATGAGCAGTTCTTC	CASSLGSVEYNEQFF